The clone carrying this T cell receptor beta chain was detected many times. These data belong to a study of Graves' ophthalmopathy and Graves' hyperthyroidism. The study amplified TCR beta CDR3 regions using RNA transcripts. First-round RT-PCR used HTBI primers; second-round multiplex PCR followed. MiXCR was run by TCRdb on the multiplex PCR reads, yielding one entry per CDR3 protein. The sample comprises roughly 500,000 distinct CDR3 sequences, under 15% of which are singletons, and more than 8.5% rests with the top ten. The CDR3 is 15 residues long. The germline gives CDR1 MNHNS, CDR2 SASEGT. J was trimmed by 5 bases and V by 5 bases; bases with no gene match: 7.

The V gene is TRBV6-1, the J gene TRBJ1-5; 9 nucleotides align to TRBD1. The source material was blood. The TCR sequence derives from a woman in her twenties or thirties with Graves' ophthalmopathy. The CDR3 is CASSIGQGLDQPQHF. The CDR3 DNA follows: TGTGCCAGCAGTATCGGACAGGGGCTAGATCAGCCCCAGCATTTT.